This TCR beta chain was documented in a study of blood T cells in healthy people across ages. The CDR3 covers 16 residues. Germline lookup yields CDR1 MNHEY and CDR2 SVGEGT. Trimming pared 5 bases from V and 5 bases from J, leaving 16 bases between. Alongside a J-beta primer mix, a sample-barcoded 5' primer served in a second PCR lasting roughly 6 to 11 cycles. A single record per CDR3 protein comes from TCRdb applying MiXCR to the 5' RACE reads. The sample has over 600,000 distinct CDR3 sequences, 35% to 50% seen once. This clonotype has only a few counts. The genes are TRBV6-2 or TRBV6-3 and TRBJ1-6; possibly TRBD1 for D (6 bases). This receptor was obtained from a man older than 75 in good health. The specimen was blood. CDR3 sequence: CASSHHRTVDNSPLHF. CDR3 sequence (DNA): TGTGCCAGCAGTCACCACCGGACAGTGGATAATTCACCCCTCCACTTT.